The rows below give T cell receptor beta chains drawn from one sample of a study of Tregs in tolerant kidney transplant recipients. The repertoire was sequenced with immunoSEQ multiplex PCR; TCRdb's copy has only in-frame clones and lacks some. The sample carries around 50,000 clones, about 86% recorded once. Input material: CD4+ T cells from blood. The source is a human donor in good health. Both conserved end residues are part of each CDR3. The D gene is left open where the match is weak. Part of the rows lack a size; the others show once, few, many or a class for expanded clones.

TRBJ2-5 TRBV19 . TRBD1 TGTGCCAGTAGTAATCTGAACAGGGGGATCCAAGAGACCCAGTACTTC CASSNLNRGIQETQYF
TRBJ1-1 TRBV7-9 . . TGTGCCAGCAGCAACCCTGGGAGAGGGGTGGGCACTGAAGCTTTCTTT CASSNPGRGVGTEAFF
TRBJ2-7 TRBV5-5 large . TGTGCCAGCAGCAGGAGGGGCACCGACTACGAGCAGTACTTC CASSRRGTDYEQYF
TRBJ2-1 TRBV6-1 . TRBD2 TGTGCCAGCAGTGAGGGGCGGGGGGCGTACAATGAGCAGTTCTTC CASSEGRGAYNEQFF
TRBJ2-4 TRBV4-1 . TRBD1 TGCGCCAGCAGCAAGGGACAGGCCAAGGTTAAAGAAGCCAAAAACATTCAGTACTTC CASSKGQAKVKEAKNIQYF
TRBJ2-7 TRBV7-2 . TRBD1 TGTGCCAGCAGCGCGGTCGGGACAGGTGGTAACGAGCAGTACTTC CASSAVGTGGNEQYF
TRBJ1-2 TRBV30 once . TGTGCCTGGAGCCTAGGCCAGGGCAATGGCTACACCTTC CAWSLGQGNGYTF
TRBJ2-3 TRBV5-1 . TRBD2 TGCGCCAGCAGCGCCCCAGGTGGGGGGGACACAGATACGCAGTATTTT CASSAPGGGDTDTQYF
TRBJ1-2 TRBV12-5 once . TGTGCTAGTGGTTTGGTACGGGGGGGCTACACCTTC CASGLVRGGYTF
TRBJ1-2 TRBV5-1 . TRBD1 TGCGCCAGCAGCTTGGCCCTCCCGGGACAGGGGTCTGGCTACACCTTC CASSLALPGQGSGYTF
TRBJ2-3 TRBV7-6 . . TGTGCCAGCAGCTTCACTGCGGGGGCCTTAGATTCACACGGTACGCAGTATTTT CASSFTAGALDSHGTQYF
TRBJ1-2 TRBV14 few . TGTGCCAGCAGCCTAGAGATCAACTATGGCTACACCTTC CASSLEINYGYTF
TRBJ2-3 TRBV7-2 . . TGTGCCAGCAGCTTTATATCGGATACGCAGTATTTT CASSFISDTQYF
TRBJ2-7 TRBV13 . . TGTGCCAGCAGCTTAAGGGACCAAACCTACGAGCAGTACTTC CASSLRDQTYEQYF
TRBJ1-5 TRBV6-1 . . TGTGCCAGCAGTGAATATACTGTGAAGCCCCAGCATTTT CASSEYTVKPQHF
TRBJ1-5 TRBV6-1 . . TGTGCCAGCAGGGGGGGGAGGAGTAGCAATCAGCCCCAGCATTTT CASRGGRSSNQPQHF
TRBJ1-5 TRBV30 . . TGTGCCTGGAGTAGAGGGGATGACGGTCAGCCCCAGCATTTT CAWSRGDDGQPQHF
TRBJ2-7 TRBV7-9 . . TGTGCCAGCAGCTCAATTAAAGGTGGAGCGTCCGAGCAGTACTTC CASSSIKGGASEQYF
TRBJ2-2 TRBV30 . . TGTGCCTGGAGTGGGGACACCGGGGAGCTGTTTTTT CAWSGDTGELFF
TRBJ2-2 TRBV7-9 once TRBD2 TGTGCCAGCAGCTTGCTAGCGGGAGAGGCCGGGGAGCTGTTTTTT CASSLLAGEAGELFF
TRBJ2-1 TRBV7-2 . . TGTGCCAGCAGCTTACTCGGGAGAGGGTCTTACAATGAGCAGTTCTTC CASSLLGRGSYNEQFF
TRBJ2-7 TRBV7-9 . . TGTGCCAGCAGCTTAGGGACAGCATATTTTGAAACCTACGAGCAGTACTTC CASSLGTAYFETYEQYF
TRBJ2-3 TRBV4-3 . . TGCGCCAGCAGCCAAGTTACAGGTTCTAGCACAGATACGCAGTATTTT CASSQVTGSSTDTQYF
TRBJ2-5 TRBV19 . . TGTGCCAGTAGTATCGATTTTGGGAGGTGGGAGACCCAGTACTTC CASSIDFGRWETQYF
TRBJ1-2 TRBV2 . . TGTGCCAGCAGTGGCGCCGGGAACTATGGCTACACCTTC CASSGAGNYGYTF
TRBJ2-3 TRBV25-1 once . TGTGCCAGCAGTGAAACGACTATCGCCCGCACAGATACGCAGTATTTT CASSETTIARTDTQYF
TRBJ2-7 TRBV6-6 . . TGTGCCAGCAGTTCTCTCCGGGACCCAAGGACGTACTTC CASSSLRDPRTYF
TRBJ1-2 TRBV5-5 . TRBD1 TGTGCCAGCAGCTTGACAGGGGGCGACGGCTACACCTTC CASSLTGGDGYTF
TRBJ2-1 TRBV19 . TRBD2 TGTGCCAGTAGTAGAGGGACTAGCGGACTCAGCGAGCAGTTCTTC CASSRGTSGLSEQFF
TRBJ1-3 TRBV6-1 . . TGTGCCAGCGGGCAAGGTGGAAACACCATATATTTT CASGQGGNTIYF
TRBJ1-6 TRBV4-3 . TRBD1 TGCGCCAGCAGCGAACGACAGGGCGTTAATTCACCCCTCCACTTT CASSERQGVNSPLHF
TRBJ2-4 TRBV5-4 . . . CASSFGPGLGRNIQYF
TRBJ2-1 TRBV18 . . TGTGCCAGCTCACCACCGGAGCGCCTCTTAAATGAGCAGTTCTTC CASSPPERLLNEQFF
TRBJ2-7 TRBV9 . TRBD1 TGTGCCAGCAGCGCGCGACAGGGAAACTCGAGGTACGAGCAGTACTTC CASSARQGNSRYEQYF
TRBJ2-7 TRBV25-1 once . TGTGCCAGCAGTGACAGGGACTACGAGCAGTACTTC CASSDRDYEQYF
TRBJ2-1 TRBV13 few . TGTGCCAGCACCCTAGGGGGTGAGCAGTTCTTC CASTLGGEQFF
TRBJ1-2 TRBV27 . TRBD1 TGTGCCAACGACAGGGGTACGGTTGGCTACACCTTC CANDRGTVGYTF
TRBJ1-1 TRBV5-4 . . TGTGCCAGCAGCTCCCTTGATGGGGACACTGAAGCTTTCTTT CASSSLDGDTEAFF
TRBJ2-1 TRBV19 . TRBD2 TGTGCCAGTAGTATTCCGAGACTAGCGAGGAATGAGCAGTTCTTC CASSIPRLARNEQFF
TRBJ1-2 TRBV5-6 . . TGTGCCAGCAGCACACAGGTTTATGGCTACACCTTC CASSTQVYGYTF
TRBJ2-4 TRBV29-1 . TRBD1 TGCAGCGTTGGGACAGGGAAGGCCATTCAGTACTTC CSVGTGKAIQYF
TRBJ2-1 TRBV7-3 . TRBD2 TGTGCCAGCAGCTTAACTAGCGGGAAGCGAAATGAGCAGTTCTTC CASSLTSGKRNEQFF
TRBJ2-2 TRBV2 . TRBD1 TGTGCCAGCAGGGAGACAGGGATGGACACCGGGGAGCTGTTTTTT CASRETGMDTGELFF
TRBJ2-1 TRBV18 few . TGTGCCAGCTACCCTAGCAGGGTTAGCTCCTACAATGAGCAGTTCTTC CASYPSRVSSYNEQFF
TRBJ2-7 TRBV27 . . TGTGCCAGCAGTTGGGGGATCGAGCGCTACGAGCAGTACTTC CASSWGIERYEQYF
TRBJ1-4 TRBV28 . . TGTGCCAGCAGTTTGGGTGCAACTAATGAAAAACTGTTTTTT CASSLGATNEKLFF
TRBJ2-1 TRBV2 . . TGTGCCAGCCGAAGGGGGAGTGGATACAATGAGCAGTTCTTC CASRRGSGYNEQFF
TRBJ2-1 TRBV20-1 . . TGCAGTGCTAGAAGCTACAATGAGCAGTTCTTC CSARSYNEQFF
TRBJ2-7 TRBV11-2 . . TGTGCCAGCAGCTTAGGCCCTGGGCTAGCGAGCTACGAGCAGTACTTC CASSLGPGLASYEQYF
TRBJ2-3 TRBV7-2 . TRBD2 TGTGCCAGCAGCTTAGACGGGGGGGCCGGGGATACGCAGTATTTT CASSLDGGAGDTQYF
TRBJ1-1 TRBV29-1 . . TGCAGCGTTGAAGATCTCGAGGACAAGCTGAACACTGAAGCTTTCTTT CSVEDLEDKLNTEAFF